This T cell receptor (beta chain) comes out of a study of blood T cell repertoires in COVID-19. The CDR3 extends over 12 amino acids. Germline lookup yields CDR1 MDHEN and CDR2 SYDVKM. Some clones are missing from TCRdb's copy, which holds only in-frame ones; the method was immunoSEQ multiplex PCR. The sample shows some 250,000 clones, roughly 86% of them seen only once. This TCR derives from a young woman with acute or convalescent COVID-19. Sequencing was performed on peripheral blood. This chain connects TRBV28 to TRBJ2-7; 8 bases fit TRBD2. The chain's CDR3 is CATTGRVYEQYF. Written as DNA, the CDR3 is TGTGCTACGACCGGGAGGGTGTACGAGCAGTACTTC.